These 19 T cell receptor beta chains originate from one sample sequenced in a study of CD8 T cells in ankylosing spondylitis. TCRdb reanalysed the 5' RACE reads using MiXCR and keeps one entry per CDR3 protein. This table has roughly 230,000 distinct CDR3 sequences, over 15% appearing once. Source material: blood, either unsorted or a sorted T cell fraction (not recorded which). The origin of the receptors is a male donor with ankylosing spondylitis or in good health (not recorded which).

The chain employs TRBV5-6 and TRBJ2-4, with D hard to call. This CDR3 has 13 amino acids. Germline CDR1 SGHDT, CDR2 YYEEEE. Trimming took 4 bases from V and 2 from J, leaving 7 bases between them. The CDR3 DNA reads as TGTGCCAGCAGCCTGGGAACCAAAAACATTCAGTACTTC. It encodes CASSLGTKNIQYF.

This clonotype was detected ten times or more. The chain is built from TRBV20-1 and TRBJ2-1; TRBD2 agrees at 8 bases. V trimming: 2 bases; J trimming: 0 bases; junction bases outside the gene matches: 3. This CDR3 has 15 residues. Germline lookup yields CDR1 DFQATT and CDR2 SNEGSKA (reference sequence). This chain's CDR3 is CSARTSGVSYNEQFF. The CDR3 nucleotides are TGCAGTGCTAGAACTAGCGGCGTCTCCTACAATGAGCAGTTCTTC.

Here the CDR3 reads CSVPQWGGETQYF. The CDR3 nucleotides read TGCAGCGTCCCGCAATGGGGAGGGGAGACCCAGTACTTC. This chain connects TRBV29-1 to TRBJ2-5, with 7 bases fitting TRBD2. CDR1 is SQVTM, CDR2 ANQGSEA, per germline. The CDR3 consists of 13 residues. V was clipped by 6 bases and J by 5 bases; unmatched bases: 9.

The chain links TRBV9 to TRBJ2-7; no firm D call. V gave up 3 bases and J gave up 2 bases, with 12 bases separating them. CDR1 and CDR2 from the germline V gene are SGDLS and YYNGEE. The CDR3 length is 14 residues. CDR3: CASSASHLPYEQYF. For the CDR3, the DNA is TGTGCCAGCAGCGCCTCTCACCTTCCCTACGAGCAGTACTTC. Full variable domain (rest looked up from reference TRBV9 and TRBJ2-7): DSGVTQTPKHLITATGQRVTLRCSPRSGDLSVYWYQQSLDQGLQFLIQYYNGEERAKGNILERFSAQQFPDLHSELNLSSLELGDSALYFCASSASHLPYEQYFGPGTRLTVT.

This chain uses TRBV6-2 or TRBV6-3 with TRBJ2-6, with TRBD2 matching over 15 bases. V dropped 3 bases and J dropped 1; count of bases not matched to a gene: 4. The length of the CDR3 is 19 residues. Germline CDR1 and CDR2: MNHEY and SVGEGT. Here the CDR3 reads CASSYAGTSGRSGANVLTF. CDR3 DNA: TGTGCCAGCAGTTATGCCGGGACTAGCGGGAGGTCTGGGGCCAACGTCCTGACTTTC.

DNA of the CDR3: TGCAGTGCTGGGGTTTTGGCCTCCCGGGGGAACACCGGGGAGCTGTTTTTT. This sequence encodes CSAGVLASRGNTGELFF. The chain has TRBV20-1 and TRBJ2-2, with D perhaps TRBD2 (5 bases). This CDR3 has 17 amino acids. CDR1 is DFQATT, CDR2 SNEGSKA, per germline (reference sequence). Trimming cost V 5 bases and J 1 base, with 20 bases left between them.

V gene TRBV5-1 combines with J gene TRBJ2-1; D gene unclear. CDR3 length equals 14 residues. Germline-derived CDR1 and CDR2 are SGHRS and YFSETQ. V was shortened by 4 bases and J by 3 bases, with 11 bases between the two germline ends. The CDR3 bases are TGCGCCAGCAGCCCGTTGGTCTTCTACAATGAGCAGTTCTTC. Protein sequence: CASSPLVFYNEQFF.

The chain combines TRBV9 with TRBJ1-6; D call uncertain. Germline assignment: CDR1 SGDLS and CDR2 YYNGEE. V was pared by 0 bases and J by 5 bases, with 9 bases between. The CDR3 has 15 amino acids. The CDR3 nucleotides are TGTGCCAGCAGCGTAGGGGCAGAGAATAATTCACCCCTCCACTTT. It translates to CASSVGAENNSPLHF.

This clonotype occurred a few times. This rearrangement joins TRBV27 to TRBJ2-7; 9 bases are shared with TRBD1. From germline, CDR1 is MNHEY and CDR2 SMNVEV (reference sequence). Germline trimming cut 7 bases from V and 2 bases from J; bases unmatched to any gene: 9. The CDR3 contains 15 residues. The DNA of the CDR3 is TGTGCCAGCACCACGGGACAGGGTAGGACCTACGAGCAGTACTTC. It codes for CASTTGQGRTYEQYF.

The chain combines TRBV6-2 or TRBV6-3 with TRBJ2-7; D is unclear. CDR3 length: 13 amino acids. Germline CDR1 MNHEY, CDR2 SVGEGT. The V and J ends lost 4 bases and 7 bases respectively, with 14 bases between them. CDR3 DNA sequence: TGTGCCAGCAGTTCCAACCCAAGACGTGAGCAGTACTTC. Protein product: CASSSNPRREQYF.

This chain links TRBV4-3 with TRBJ2-1; D gene ambiguous. Germline assignment: CDR1 LGHNA and CDR2 YSLEER. The CDR3 has 12 residues. The germline V and J ends were trimmed by 7 bases and 10 bases, with 14 bases remaining between them. The CDR3 is CASNSEVGEQFF. In DNA form, the CDR3 reads TGCGCCAGCAATAGTGAAGTGGGAGAGCAGTTCTTC.

The V and J genes are TRBV10-3 and TRBJ2-7, with 9 bases that match TRBD2. V trimming: 5 bases; J trimming: 0 bases; junction bases outside the gene matches: 5. This CDR3 is built from 15 residues. Germline CDR1 and CDR2: ENHRY and SYGVKD. CDR3 residues: CAISWTSASSYEQYF. In nucleotides, the CDR3 is TGTGCCATCAGTTGGACTAGCGCGAGCTCCTACGAGCAGTACTTC.

This clonotype was counted between two and nine times. The J gene is TRBJ2-1, the V gene TRBV5-5, with 8 bases matching TRBD2. Germline CDR1 is SGHKS and CDR2 is YYEKEE (reference sequence). Trimming removed 4 bases from V and 2 bases from J; junction bases left unmatched: 8. This CDR3 region has 16 residues. The CDR3 loop reads CASSRFSGGPYNEQFF. Here the CDR3 DNA reads TGTGCCAGCAGCCGATTCAGCGGGGGCCCCTACAATGAGCAGTTCTTC.

This clonotype was recorded a few times. This chain uses TRBV29-1 with TRBJ2-3; D unclear. The CDR3 length is 12 residues. V was pared by 4 bases and J by 3 bases, with 8 bases between. Germline V gene sequence: CDR1 SQVTM, CDR2 ANQGSEA. The CDR3 loop reads CSVAGVTDTQYF. CDR3 sequence (DNA): TGCAGCGTTGCTGGTGTAACAGATACGCAGTATTTT.

The rearrangement joins TRBV11-2 to TRBJ2-7, with TRBD1 matching 10 bases. CDR3 length: 13 residues. CDR1 SGHAT and CDR2 FQNNGV come from the germline V gene. Unmatched junction bases numbered 4, after V lost 5 bases and J lost 6 bases. The CDR3: CASSPGQGTEQYF. CDR3 nucleotides: TGTGCCAGCAGCCCGGGACAGGGGACCGAGCAGTACTTC. Supplemented by reference TRBV11-2 and TRBJ2-7, the full variable domain reads EAGVAQSPRYKIIEKRQSVAFWCNPISGHATLYWYQQILGQGPKLLIQFQNNGVVDDSQLPKDRFSAERLKGVDSTLKIQPAKLEDSAVYLCASSPGQGTEQYFGPGTRLTVT.

The V gene is TRBV30, the J gene TRBJ2-1, with 9 bases that match TRBD2. Germline V gene sequence: CDR1 GTSNPN, CDR2 SVGIG (reference sequence). The CDR3 sequence is 13 residues long. Germline trimming cut 8 bases from V and 6 bases from J; bases unmatched to any gene: 8. The CDR3 nucleotides read TGTGCCAGAGTAGCGGGAGAAGGCAATGAGCAGTTCTTC. Protein: CARVAGEGNEQFF.

This chain connects TRBV7-9 to TRBJ2-7, with 11 bases fitting TRBD2. After removal of 5 bases from V and 4 bases from J, the junction contained 7 bases not matched to a gene. Per the germline V gene, CDR1 is SEHNR and CDR2 is FQNEAQ (reference sequence). The CDR3 extends over 15 amino acids. In DNA, the CDR3 is TGTGCCAGCAGCCGTACTAGCGGGAGTTGGTACGAGCAGTACTTC. Translation: CASSRTSGSWYEQYF.

There are many counts of this clonotype. The rearrangement joins TRBV12-3 or TRBV12-4 to TRBJ2-3, with no clear D. The V end lost 5 bases, the J end lost 0 bases, and 12 bases lay between the germline ends. The CDR3 is 15 amino acids. The CDR3 protein is CASSPGPDSTDTQYF. Here the CDR3 DNA reads TGTGCCAGCAGTCCAGGACCCGATAGCACAGATACGCAGTATTTT.

This clonotype was detected many times. This chain uses TRBV7-2 with TRBJ2-7; D uncertain. The CDR3 extends over 14 amino acids. The germline gives CDR1 SGHTA, CDR2 FQGNSA. Deletions cut 4 bases from V and 3 bases from J, with 13 bases between. Here the CDR3 DNA reads TGTGCCAGCAGCTCCCCCTTGATGAGCTACGAGCAGTACTTC. Translation: CASSSPLMSYEQYF.